These 21 T cell receptor beta chains originate from one sample sequenced in a study of T cell responses to AZD1222 COVID-19 vaccine. Clones were read by immunoSEQ multiplex PCR, and TCRdb kept only the in-frame ones, dropping some. The table lists 100,000 to 120,000 clones, 85% to 90% of them singletons. The starting material was peripheral blood, obtained on day 0 of AZD1222 vaccination. The receptors were gathered from an adult in good health.

A few counts support this clone. V and J are TRBV9 and TRBJ2-3; D is undetermined. Germline assignment: CDR1 SGDLS and CDR2 YYNGEE. The CDR3 length is 13 residues. Trimming cost V 3 bases and J 7 bases, with 12 bases left between them. For the CDR3, the DNA is TGTGCCAGCAGCGCCAGTATGAAGTATACGCAGTATTTT. Amino acid sequence: CASSASMKYTQYF.

In DNA form, the CDR3 reads TGTGCCACCAGCAGAGAAGACAAGGCGAGCGCGGGGACCTACGGAAACACCATATATTTT. It translates to CATSREDKASAGTYGNTIYF. This chain connects TRBV15 to TRBJ1-3; possibly TRBD1 for D (5 bases). This CDR3 region has 20 residues. V gave up 0 bases and J gave up 4 bases, with 25 bases separating them. Per the germline V gene, CDR1 is LNHNV and CDR2 is YYDKDF (reference sequence).

The chain combines TRBV15 with TRBJ1-4; a possible D gene is TRBD1 (5 bases). This CDR3 comprises 15 residues. Germline V gene lookup returns CDR1 LNHNV and CDR2 YYDKDF (reference sequence). V lost 0 bases, J lost 4 bases, and 9 bases lay in between. The CDR3 sequence: CATSRDGADNEKLFF. CDR3 nucleotides: TGTGCCACCAGCAGAGATGGGGCAGATAATGAAAAACTGTTTTTT.

The rearrangement joins TRBV6-6 to TRBJ1-2, with TRBD1 matching 8 bases. Germline V gene lookup returns CDR1 MNHNY and CDR2 SVGAGI (reference sequence). The CDR3 covers 12 residues. With 6 bases clipped from V and 8 bases from J, the junction kept 5 bases outside the gene matches. The CDR3 loop is CASSQDRGGYTF. The CDR3 DNA reads as TGTGCCAGCAGCCAAGACAGGGGAGGCTACACCTTC.

V usage is TRBV20-1 and J usage is TRBJ1-1, with 7 positions matching TRBD1. This CDR3 comprises 11 residues. V gave up 4 bases and J gave up 5 bases; unmatched junction bases: 1. Germline lookup yields CDR1 DFQATT and CDR2 SNEGSKA (reference sequence). In nucleotides, the CDR3 is TGCAGTGCTACAGGGGGGACTGAAGCTTTCTTT. This encodes CSATGGTEAFF.

This chain links TRBV7-2 with TRBJ2-1, with D perhaps TRBD1 (6 bases). Germline V gene sequence: CDR1 SGHTA, CDR2 FQGNSA. This CDR3 comprises 17 residues. Trimming took off 1 base at V and 0 bases at J, with 13 bases between the two ends. CDR3 sequence reads: CASSLVGTPSSYNEQFF. The CDR3 nucleotides are TGTGCCAGCAGCTTAGTTGGGACACCGAGCTCCTACAATGAGCAGTTCTTC.

The rearrangement links TRBV9 to TRBJ1-1, with TRBD1 identical over 7 bases. The ends lost 4 bases at V and 5 bases at J; junction bases unmatched: 8. The CDR3 runs to 14 residues. The germline V gene encodes CDR1 SGDLS and CDR2 YYNGEE. In DNA, the CDR3 is TGTGCCAGCAGCCCGCAGACAGGGCAAACTGAAGCTTTCTTT. Translation: CASSPQTGQTEAFF.

In DNA form, the CDR3 reads TGTGCCAGCAGTGAACAGCGGGGGGGAGATACGCAGTATTTT. This codes for CASSEQRGGDTQYF. The rearrangement uses TRBV2 and TRBJ2-3, with TRBD2 identical over 10 bases. CDR1 SNHLY and CDR2 FYNNEI come from the germline V gene. Losses at the gene ends were 2 bases for V and 5 bases for J; bases not matched to a gene: 1. The CDR3 covers 14 residues.

The chain uses TRBV7-9 and TRBJ1-2; possible D gene TRBD1, 6 bases. The CDR3 sequence is 14 residues long. Germline values: CDR1 SEHNR, CDR2 FQNEAQ (reference sequence). The V end was cut by 7 bases, the J end by 1 base, with 13 bases between. CDR3: CASTRDNNNYGYTF. CDR3 coding DNA: TGTGCCAGCACCAGGGACAACAATAACTATGGCTACACCTTC.

The V and J genes are TRBV28 and TRBJ2-7; TRBD1 matches at 8 bases. J lost 4 bases, V lost 7 bases, and 12 bases had no gene match. The CDR3 length is 15 residues. Germline CDR1 reads MDHEN; CDR2 reads SYDVKM. This CDR3 is CASNSRTGLFYEQYF. DNA for the CDR3: TGTGCCAGCAACTCTCGGACAGGGTTATTTTACGAGCAGTACTTC.

V usage is TRBV6-5 and J usage is TRBJ2-1; no clear D gene. The CDR3 runs 12 residues. CDR1 MNHEY and CDR2 SVGAGI come from the germline V gene. Trimming pared 6 bases from V and 7 bases from J, leaving 10 bases between. In nucleotides, the CDR3 is TGTGCCAGCAGCCCCCCCGGGAATGAGCAGTTCTTC. Translating it yields CASSPPGNEQFF.

The rearrangement joins TRBV7-9 to TRBJ1-5; D is undetermined. Germline CDR1 reads SEHNR; CDR2 reads FQNEAQ (reference sequence). Trimming took off 0 bases at V and 1 base at J, with 10 bases between the two ends. The CDR3 loop spans 16 amino acids. CDR3 amino acids: CASSLAGTGSNQPQHF. Written as DNA, the CDR3 is TGTGCCAGCAGCTTAGCGGGAACCGGGAGCAATCAGCCCCAGCATTTT.

This clone was observed a single time. Additional DNA sequences in this sample encode the identical CDR3. The V gene is TRBV2, the J gene TRBJ1-5; 8 bases align to TRBD1. With V trimmed by 6 bases and J by 2 bases, 0 bases remained unmatched. CDR3 length: 13 amino acids. Germline V gives CDR1 SNHLY, CDR2 FYNNEI. The CDR3 DNA follows: TGTGCCAGCAGGGGACAGGGCAATCAGCCCCAGCATTTT. Translation gives CASRGQGNQPQHF.

The chain uses TRBV5-1 and TRBJ1-2, with D tentatively TRBD1 (6 bases). CDR1 SGHRS and CDR2 YFSETQ come from the germline V gene. The CDR3 length is 13 residues. The V and J ends lost 4 bases and 3 bases respectively, with 10 bases between them. The CDR3 here is CASSTDRYYGYTF. CDR3 DNA sequence: TGCGCCAGCAGCACGGACAGATACTATGGCTACACCTTC.

The V call is TRBV7-3, the J call TRBJ1-2, with a possible D match to TRBD1 (6 bases). Per the germline V gene, CDR1 is SGHTA and CDR2 is FQGTGA. This CDR3 spans 13 amino acids. V lost 5 bases and J 2 bases, leaving 9 bases between the germline ends. The CDR3 DNA sequence: TGTGCCAGCAGCCCCGGACAGAACTATGGCTACACCTTC. Its translation: CASSPGQNYGYTF.

This chain uses TRBV29-1 with TRBJ1-4; the D gene is possibly TRBD1 (6 bases). Trimming left V 7 bases short and J 10 bases short, with 22 bases between. CDR1 SQVTM and CDR2 ANQGSEA come from the germline V gene. The CDR3 has 14 amino acids. CDR3 region: CSASRGSLSGKLFF. CDR3 sequence (DNA): TGCAGCGCATCGAGGGGGAGTCTTAGCGGAAAACTGTTTTTT.

The V call is TRBV28, the J call TRBJ1-2; possibly TRBD1 for D (6 bases). V lost 4 bases and J 4 bases, leaving 10 bases between the germline ends. Germline CDR1 and CDR2: MDHEN and SYDVKM. The CDR3 length is 13 residues. The CDR3 DNA reads as TGTGCCAGCAGTTCCCGGACAGCCTATGGCTACACCTTC. This gives the protein CASSSRTAYGYTF.

The chain is built from TRBV2 and TRBJ1-1; D may be TRBD1 (6 bases). V was cut by 6 bases and J by 0 bases, with 17 bases left in between. The CDR3 is 16 residues long. Germline V gene lookup returns CDR1 SNHLY and CDR2 FYNNEI. The CDR3 bases are TGTGCCAGCAGGCTACAGGGCCTATCAATGAACACTGAAGCTTTCTTT. Its translation: CASRLQGLSMNTEAFF.

V is TRBV5-1 and J is TRBJ1-4, with unresolved D. The CDR3 extends over 16 amino acids. Per the germline V gene, CDR1 is SGHRS and CDR2 is YFSETQ. The V end lost 1 base, the J end lost 2 bases, and 12 bases lay between the germline ends. The CDR3 coding sequence is TGCGCCAGCAGCTTGAGTTCGGGTCTGACTAATGAAAAACTGTTTTTT. Amino acids: CASSLSSGLTNEKLFF.

The chain has TRBV6-6 and TRBJ1-1; possible D gene TRBD1, 5 bases. This CDR3 is built from 16 residues. Germline V gene data show CDR1 as MNHNY and CDR2 as SVGAGI (reference sequence). Trimming took off 4 bases at V and 4 bases at J, with 19 bases between the two ends. The CDR3 loop is CASSFSGGQIATEAFF. The CDR3 nucleotides are TGTGCCAGCAGTTTTTCTGGGGGTCAAATCGCCACTGAAGCTTTCTTT.

The genes are TRBV15 and TRBJ1-2; D possibly corresponds to TRBD1 (5 bases). Germline V gives CDR1 LNHNV, CDR2 YYDKDF (reference sequence). This CDR3 has 15 residues. The V end was cut by 1 base, the J end by 3 bases, with 12 bases between. The CDR3 region has the DNA TGTGCCACCAGCAGAGGGGAGGGGATGGACTATGGCTACACCTTC. It yields the protein CATSRGEGMDYGYTF.